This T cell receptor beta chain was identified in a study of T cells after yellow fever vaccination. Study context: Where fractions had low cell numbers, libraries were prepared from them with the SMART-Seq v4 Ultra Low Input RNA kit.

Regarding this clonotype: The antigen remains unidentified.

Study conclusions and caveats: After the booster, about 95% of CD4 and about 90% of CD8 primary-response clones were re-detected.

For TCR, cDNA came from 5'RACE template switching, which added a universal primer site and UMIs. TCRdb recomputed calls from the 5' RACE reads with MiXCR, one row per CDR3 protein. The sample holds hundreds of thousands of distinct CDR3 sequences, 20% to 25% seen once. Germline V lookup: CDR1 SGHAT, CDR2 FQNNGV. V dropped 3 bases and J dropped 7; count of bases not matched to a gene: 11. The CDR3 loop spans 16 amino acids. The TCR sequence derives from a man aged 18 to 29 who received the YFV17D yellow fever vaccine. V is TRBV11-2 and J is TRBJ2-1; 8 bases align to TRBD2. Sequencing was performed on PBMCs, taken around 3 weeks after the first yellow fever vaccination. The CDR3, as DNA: TGTGCCAGCAGCTTGAGGCGGGGGGTGGTACAGAATGAGCAGTTCTTC. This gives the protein CASSLRRGVVQNEQFF.